The entry below gives a single TCR beta chain sequence along with its context. This specimen belongs to a study of blood T cell repertoires in COVID-19. Study at large: Acute and convalescent COVID-19 samples came from the United States, Italy and Spain. In each case, the material was cDNA or gDNA derived from T cells, B-cell-depleted T cells, or PBMCs.

TCRdb's copy holds only in-frame clones and misses some; the assay was immunoSEQ multiplex PCR. The sample consists of about 380,000 clones, 81% of them appearing once. This CDR3 has 15 amino acids. Trimming removed 0 bases from V and 9 bases from J, with 15 bases in between. The germline V gene has CDR1 MGHRA and CDR2 YSYEKL. The chain joins TRBV4-1 to TRBJ2-1; weak D call: TRBD2 (5 bases). Sequenced material: peripheral blood. The origin of this receptor is a human donor with acute or convalescent COVID-19. The donor label of this sample is uncertain. The CDR3, as DNA: TGCGCCAGCAGCCAAGAAAAACGGGGTAATTTTGAGCAGTTCTTC. Protein sequence: CASSQEKRGNFEQFF.